This T cell receptor beta chain is drawn from a study of technical replicates of blood from several donors (TCRdb year 2017). The CDR1 and CDR2 encoded by the germline V gene (reference sequence) are PRHDT and FYEKMQ. V is cut by 4 bases and J by 1 base, and the space between the germline ends is 14 bases. From the cysteine through the phenylalanine, the CDR3 covers 16 amino acids. Here the CDR3 DNA is all that survives: 48 bases in frame from base 1. Remarks on this clone: Its antigen is not yet known. No qualities accompany the bases; no much larger clone lies one base away.

Library construction relied on the immunoSEQ multiplex PCR assay. TCRdb retrieved this table from immuneACCESS and kept in-frame rearrangements only. Not all clones are present; in checked studies, unresolved V genes account for under half, and no reason is known for the remainder. The sample table holds around 72,000 clones, of which 85% to 95% were seen once. Jointly, the top ten make up approximately 0.4% of the sample. The source material was T cells isolated from PBMCs. The receptor was isolated from a human donor in good health. Recombination connected TRBV13 to TRBJ2-1; 6 matching bases give a weak D call of TRBD1. The CDR3 reads CASSSANRVSYNEQFF. Read as DNA, the sequence is TGTGCCAGCAGCTCCGCTAACAGGGTATCCTACAATGAGCAGTTCTTC. This CDR3, with the reference TRBV13 and TRBJ2-1 proteins standing in past its ends, gives the full variable domain AAGVIQSPRHLIKEKRETATLKCYPIPRHDTVYWYQQGPGQDPQFLISFYEKMQSDKGSIPDRFSAQQFSDYHSELNMSSLELGDSALYFCASSSANRVSYNEQFFGPGTRLTVL.